Listed here are 25 T cell receptor beta chains from one sample, sequenced in a study of blood T cell repertoires in COVID-19. Only in-frame clones appear in the TCRdb table, and some are missing; sequencing was by immunoSEQ multiplex PCR. Of 15,000 to 20,000 clones detected, about four fifths appear once; the ten largest clones hold about 15%. What was sequenced was peripheral blood. The receptor source for this set is a man in his forties with active or convalescent COVID-19.

CDR3 DNA: TGTGCCAGCAGTTACGGGACATCCACTGAAGCTTTCTTT. Protein: CASSYGTSTEAFF. The rearrangement uses TRBV6-6 and TRBJ1-1; the D gene is possibly TRBD1 (6 bases). Germline V gene data show CDR1 as MNHNY and CDR2 as SVGAGI (reference sequence). Deletions cut 2 bases from V and 4 bases from J, with 8 bases between. The CDR3 extends over 13 amino acids.

Remarks on this clone: One end of the junction varies from germline; a read error may be responsible. The chain combines TRBV6-5 with TRBJ1-2, with a weak D call TRBD1 (5 bases). There are 15 residues in the CDR3. Germline CDR1 MNHEY, CDR2 SVGAGI. Here the CDR3 DNA reads TGTGCCAGCAGATACTCAGGACAATCCAACTATGGCTACACCTTC. Translation: CASRYSGQSNYGYTF.

The rearrangement joins TRBV6-5 to TRBJ1-4, with a weak D call TRBD1 (5 bases). The V and J ends lost 8 bases and 7 bases respectively, with 11 bases between them. Per germline, CDR1 MNHEY and CDR2 SVGAGI. The CDR3 has 12 amino acids. In nucleotides, the CDR3 is TGTGCCAGCCAGAGAAGGGGTGAAAAACTGTTTTTT. Protein: CASQRRGEKLFF.

This chain connects TRBV3-1 (or the pseudogene TRBV3-2) to TRBJ1-4; unclear D gene. Germline CDR1 is LGHDT and CDR2 is YNNKEL (reference sequence). The CDR3 is made up of 12 amino acids. V was shortened by 3 bases and J by 8 bases, with 7 bases between the two germline ends. As DNA, the CDR3 is TGTGCCAGCAGCCAGAGTCGGGAAAAACTGTTTTTT. Protein product: CASSQSREKLFF.

The rearrangement uses TRBV24-1 and TRBJ2-5; D gene ambiguous. The CDR3 sequence is 13 residues long. The V gene lost 5 bases and the J gene lost 1 base, with 7 bases spanning the gap. From germline, CDR1 is KGHDR and CDR2 SFDVKD. The chain's CDR3 is CATSGRGQETQYF. The CDR3 DNA reads as TGTGCCACCAGTGGAAGAGGCCAAGAGACCCAGTACTTC.

This chain joins TRBV14 and TRBJ1-4; the D gene is possibly TRBD1 (6 bases). V dropped 4 bases and J dropped 7 bases, with 19 bases sitting between them. From germline, CDR1 is SGHDN and CDR2 FVKESK. The CDR3 consists of 16 residues. The CDR3 DNA reads TGTGCCAGCAGCCTCCAACAGGGCCTGAGTGGTGAAAAACTGTTTTTT. As protein: CASSLQQGLSGEKLFF.

This clone was counted a single time. This chain links TRBV6-2 or TRBV6-3 with TRBJ1-2; D might be TRBD1 (5 bases). The V end lost 6 bases, the J end lost 4 bases, and 9 bases lay between the germline ends. Per the germline V gene, CDR1 is MNHEY and CDR2 is SVGEGT. This CDR3 has 12 residues. The CDR3 DNA reads as TGTGCCAGCAGCCAAGACAGCTATGGCTACACCTTC. This gives the protein CASSQDSYGYTF.

This clone is labeled medium-sized. V is TRBV27 and J is TRBJ1-6, with D possibly matching TRBD1 (5 bases). Trimming took 5 bases from V and 1 from J, leaving 9 bases between them. The CDR3 length is 15 residues. Germline assignment: CDR1 MNHEY and CDR2 SMNVEV (reference sequence). The CDR3 bases are TGTGCCAGCAGTACGACAGTATCCTATAATTCACCCCTCCACTTT. Its protein product is CASSTTVSYNSPLHF.

The V call is TRBV19, the J call TRBJ2-3, with D possibly matching TRBD1 (6 bases). The CDR3 has 14 amino acids. V was cut by 7 bases and J by 3 bases, with 14 bases left in between. Germline assignment: CDR1 LNHDA and CDR2 SQIVND (reference sequence). The DNA of the CDR3 is TGTGCCAGTACCCATGCAGGGGCGACAGATACGCAGTATTTT. This translates into CASTHAGATDTQYF.

CDR3 nucleotide sequence: TGCGCCAGCAGCCCCAGTACAGGAGTGAACACTGAAGCTTTCTTT. Its protein is CASSPSTGVNTEAFF. The genes are TRBV4-1 and TRBJ1-1; D may be TRBD1 (5 bases). This CDR3 is 15 amino acids long. V lost 4 bases to trimming and J lost 0 bases, with 12 bases between them. Germline V CDR1 and CDR2: MGHRA, YSYEKL.

In this sample, this clone turned up once. This chain links TRBV7-2 with TRBJ1-5, with 10 positions matching TRBD1. The CDR3 extends over 15 amino acids. CDR1 SGHTA and CDR2 FQGNSA come from the germline V gene. The J segment lost 5 bases and the V segment lost 5 bases, leaving 6 bases of the junction unmatched. The CDR3: CASSPGDRGYQPQHF. Here the CDR3 DNA reads TGTGCCAGCAGCCCCGGGGACAGGGGTTATCAGCCCCAGCATTTT. Drawing the rest from reference TRBV7-2 and TRBJ1-5, the complete variable domain is GAGVSQSPSNKVTEKGKDVELRCDPISGHTALYWYRQSLGQGLEFLIYFQGNSAPDKSGLPSDRFSAERTGGSVSTLTIQRTQQEDSAVYLCASSPGDRGYQPQHFGDGTRLSIL.

This chain connects TRBV12-5 to TRBJ1-2; a possible D gene is TRBD1 (6 bases). The CDR3 has 13 residues. The V gene lost 1 base and the J gene lost 7 bases, with 10 bases spanning the gap. CDR1 and CDR2 from the germline V gene are LGHNT and FRNRAP. The CDR3 loop reads CASGLGRGSGYTF. The CDR3 coding sequence is TGTGCTAGTGGTTTGGGCAGGGGAAGTGGCTACACCTTC.

The chain combines TRBV11-3 with TRBJ1-3, with D possibly being TRBD1 (6 bases). The germline V and J ends were trimmed by 4 bases and 2 bases, with 21 bases remaining between them. Per the germline V gene, CDR1 is SGHNT and CDR2 is YENEEA. This CDR3 region has 18 residues. CDR3 residues: CASSCPGQGMMAGNTIYF. CDR3 bases: TGTGCCAGCAGCTGTCCGGGACAAGGGATGATGGCTGGAAACACCATATATTTT.

This clone is medium-sized by share. The chain joins TRBV6-5 to TRBJ1-5; TRBD1 might be the D (6 bases). Deletions cut 2 bases from V and 3 bases from J, with 11 bases between. The germline V gene has CDR1 MNHEY and CDR2 SVGAGI. CDR3 length: 15 amino acids. CDR3 bases: TGTGCCAGCAGTTACACACAGGGTTTCAATCAGCCCCAGCATTTT. As protein: CASSYTQGFNQPQHF.

The J gene is TRBJ1-2, the V gene TRBV2; the D is unclear. Trimming took 7 bases from V and 1 from J, leaving 13 bases between them. CDR3 size: 14 residues. Germline CDR1 and CDR2: SNHLY and FYNNEI. The CDR3 is CASIPKDFNYGYTF. CDR3 DNA: TGTGCCAGCATCCCGAAAGACTTTAACTATGGCTACACCTTC.

This sequence joins TRBV7-2 and TRBJ2-2; TRBD1 matches 7 bases. Germline V gene sequence: CDR1 SGHTA, CDR2 FQGNSA. The V segment lost 4 bases and the J segment 5 bases; nucleotides outside the gene matches: 4. CDR3 length: 14 residues. The chain's CDR3 is CASSSGQRTGELFF. The DNA for the CDR3 is TGTGCCAGCAGCTCGGGACAGCGGACCGGGGAGCTGTTTTTT.

This clone is deemed medium-sized (0.01 to 0.1%). The chain combines TRBV5-6 with TRBJ2-5; D is unresolved. The CDR3 totals 13 residues. The germline gives CDR1 SGHDT, CDR2 YYEEEE. The germline V and J ends were trimmed by 0 bases and 5 bases, with 8 bases remaining between them. This chain's CDR3 is CASSLATGETQYF. The CDR3 region has the DNA TGTGCCAGCAGCTTGGCCACCGGGGAGACCCAGTACTTC.

This chain joins TRBV27 and TRBJ2-7; maybe TRBD1 (6 bases). CDR1 is MNHEY, CDR2 SMNVEV, per germline (reference sequence). The CDR3 is 12 amino acids. Trimming removed 4 bases from V and 7 bases from J, with 11 bases in between. The CDR3 nucleotides read TGTGCCAGCAGTTCCACAGGGTGGGAGCAGTACTTC. Translating gives CASSSTGWEQYF.

The V gene is TRBV5-1, the J gene TRBJ1-1; tentatively, D is TRBD1 (6 bases). CDR3 length: 16 residues. Deletions cut 0 bases from V and 3 bases from J, with 15 bases between. Per germline, CDR1 SGHRS and CDR2 YFSETQ. The CDR3 DNA sequence: TGCGCCAGCAGCTTGGTTGTCGGGGGGCGAGACACTGAAGCTTTCTTT. Its translation: CASSLVVGGRDTEAFF.

This clone appeared a single time. V and J are TRBV11-1 and TRBJ2-5; 12 bases match TRBD2. The CDR3 is 15 residues long. Germline assignment: CDR1 SGHAT and CDR2 FQDESV (reference sequence). With V trimmed by 8 bases and J by 3 bases, 7 bases remained unmatched. CDR3 region: CASGQLAGGKETQYF. For the CDR3, the DNA is TGTGCCAGCGGTCAACTAGCGGGGGGTAAAGAGACCCAGTACTTC. Drawing the rest from reference TRBV11-1 and TRBJ2-5, the complete variable domain is EAEVAQSPRYKITEKSQAVAFWCDPISGHATLYWYRQILGQGPELLVQFQDESVVDDSQLPKDRFSAERLKGVDSTLKIQPAELGDSAMYLCASGQLAGGKETQYFGPGTRLLVL.

The chain recombines TRBV7-2 with TRBJ2-7; D may be TRBD1 (5 bases). Germline CDR1 reads SGHTA; CDR2 reads FQGNSA. V lost 4 bases and J 2 bases, leaving 12 bases between the germline ends. The CDR3 has 14 amino acids. The DNA for the CDR3 is TGTGCCAGCAGCTCCTGGGGCCCAACCTACGAGCAGTACTTC. Translated: CASSSWGPTYEQYF.

This sequence joins TRBV11-2 and TRBJ2-1; 10 positions match TRBD2. CDR1 and CDR2 (germline): SGHAT, FQNNGV. The CDR3 sequence is 15 residues long. The ends lost 5 bases at V and 7 bases at J; junction bases unmatched: 8. Here the CDR3 reads CASSIKAGGPNEQFF. The CDR3, as DNA: TGTGCCAGCAGCATAAAAGCGGGGGGGCCGAATGAGCAGTTCTTC.

The chain couples TRBV7-9 to TRBJ2-1; no reliable D call. Germline V gene data show CDR1 as SEHNR and CDR2 as FQNEAQ (reference sequence). The CDR3 loop spans 13 amino acids. V shed 1 base and J shed 8 bases, with 9 bases lying between them. Here the CDR3 reads CASSLERVYEQFF. The CDR3 DNA reads TGTGCCAGCAGCTTAGAGAGAGTCTATGAGCAGTTCTTC.

The chain is built from TRBV2 and TRBJ2-7, with 10 bases that match TRBD2. There are 15 residues in the CDR3. The V gene end was trimmed by 6 bases and the J gene end by 0 bases; junction bases not matched to a gene: 5. Germline values: CDR1 SNHLY, CDR2 FYNNEI. The DNA of the CDR3 is TGTGCCAGCAGCCAACTAGCGGGGTCCTCCTACGAGCAGTACTTC. Its protein product is CASSQLAGSSYEQYF.

The chain uses TRBV28 and TRBJ2-2, with D tentatively TRBD2 (6 bases). The ends were cut back, 6 bases at V and 7 bases at J, with 9 bases in the middle. In germline, CDR1 is MDHEN, CDR2 SYDVKM. The CDR3 is made up of 12 amino acids. The CDR3 DNA is TGTGCCAGCAGGGGACTGTTCGGGGAGCTGTTTTTT. This gives the protein CASRGLFGELFF.